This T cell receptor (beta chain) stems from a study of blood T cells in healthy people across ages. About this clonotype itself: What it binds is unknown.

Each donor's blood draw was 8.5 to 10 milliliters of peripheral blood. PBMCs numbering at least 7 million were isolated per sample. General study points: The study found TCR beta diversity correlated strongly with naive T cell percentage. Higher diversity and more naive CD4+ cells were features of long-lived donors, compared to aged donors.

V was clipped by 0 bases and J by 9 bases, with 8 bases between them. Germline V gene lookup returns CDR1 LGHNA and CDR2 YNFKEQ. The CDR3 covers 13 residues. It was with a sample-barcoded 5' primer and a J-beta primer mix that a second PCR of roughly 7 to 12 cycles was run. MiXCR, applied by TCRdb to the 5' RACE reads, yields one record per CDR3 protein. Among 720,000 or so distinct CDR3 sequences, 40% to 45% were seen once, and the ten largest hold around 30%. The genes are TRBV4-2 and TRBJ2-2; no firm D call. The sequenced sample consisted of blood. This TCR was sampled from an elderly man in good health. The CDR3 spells CASSQDLSRELFF. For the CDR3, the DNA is TGTGCCAGCAGCCAAGATCTGTCCCGGGAGCTGTTTTTT.